The 14 T cell receptor beta chains presented below share a single source sample, sequenced in a study of blood T cell repertoires in COVID-19. The repertoire was sequenced with immunoSEQ multiplex PCR; TCRdb's copy has only in-frame clones and lacks some. The repertoire holds about 160,000 clones, with around 80% as singletons. The sequenced sample consisted of peripheral blood. The receptors were sampled from a human donor with acute or convalescent COVID-19. The donor label of this sample is uncertain.

The gene calls are TRBV5-1 and TRBJ2-5, with D uncertain. From germline, CDR1 is SGHRS and CDR2 YFSETQ. The V end was cut by 0 bases, the J end by 1 base, with 4 bases between. The CDR3 has 13 amino acids. CDR3 nucleotide sequence: TGCGCCAGCAGCTTGGGGCCCCAAGAGACCCAGTACTTC. Protein sequence: CASSLGPQETQYF.

For the CDR3, the DNA is TGTGCCAGCAGCCAAGTCAGTACAGATACGCAGTATTTT. As protein: CASSQVSTDTQYF. The rearrangement uses TRBV14 and TRBJ2-3; no clear D gene. V lost 1 base and J 3 bases, leaving 5 bases between the germline ends. CDR1 SGHDN and CDR2 FVKESK come from the germline V gene. CDR3 length: 13 residues.

This clone was observed a few times. The CDR3 DNA reads TGTGCCAGCAGCCCCCTCCAGGGGCTGGTGTTTGGCTACACCTTC. This gives the protein CASSPLQGLVFGYTF. The V call is TRBV14, the J call TRBJ1-2; weak D call: TRBD1 (6 bases). Deletions cut 4 bases from V and 7 bases from J, with 19 bases between. The length of the CDR3 is 15 residues. Germline loops: CDR1 SGHDN, CDR2 FVKESK.

The chain has TRBV25-1 and TRBJ1-2; TRBD1 agrees at 7 bases. The CDR3 spans 14 residues. CDR1 MGHDK and CDR2 SYGVNS come from the germline V gene. V gave up 6 bases and J gave up 6 bases; unmatched junction bases: 10. The chain's CDR3 is CASSQPDRPDGYTF. CDR3 DNA: TGTGCCAGCAGCCAACCGGACAGGCCTGATGGCTACACCTTC.

V usage is TRBV2 and J usage is TRBJ2-3; perhaps TRBD1 as D (7 bases). The length of the CDR3 is 14 residues. V shed 4 bases and J shed 13 bases, with 21 bases lying between them. Germline lookup yields CDR1 SNHLY and CDR2 FYNNEI. In DNA, the CDR3 is TGTGCCAGCAGTGTGTCAGGGGGGTCGCAGGTCGAGTATTTT. This sequence encodes CASSVSGGSQVEYF.

The rearrangement uses TRBV30 and TRBJ1-2; 9 bases are shared with TRBD1. Germline V gene data show CDR1 as GTSNPN and CDR2 as SVGIG (reference sequence). There are 13 residues in the CDR3. The V segment lost 2 bases and the J segment 10 bases; nucleotides outside the gene matches: 8. In DNA form, the CDR3 reads TGTGCCTGGAGTCTAGGGACAGGGCCATCCTACACCTTC. Encoded protein: CAWSLGTGPSYTF.

V gene TRBV19 combines with J gene TRBJ1-2; D gene ambiguous. This CDR3 is 13 amino acids long. V was clipped by 3 bases and J by 6 bases, with 11 bases between them. Germline V lookup: CDR1 LNHDA, CDR2 SQIVND (reference sequence). CDR3 in DNA: TGTGCCAGTAGTATGAGCCCAACCCATGGCTACACCTTC. Its translation: CASSMSPTHGYTF.

The rearrangement uses TRBV20-1 and TRBJ1-1, with D unresolved. The CDR3 length is 12 residues. The germline gives CDR1 DFQATT, CDR2 SNEGSKA (reference sequence). V lost 3 bases to trimming and J lost 6 bases, with 11 bases between them. In nucleotides, the CDR3 is TGCAGTGCTAGTGAGGCGCGGGCTGAAGCTTTCTTT. This sequence encodes CSASEARAEAFF.

This chain connects TRBV12-3 or TRBV12-4 to TRBJ1-2; TRBD1 agrees at 8 bases. The CDR3 runs 13 residues. V lost 7 bases to trimming and J lost 8 bases; unmatched junction nucleotides: 9. CDR3 nucleotides: TGTGCCAGCACCCCTCCAGGGGGCAGAGGCTACACCTTC. Translated: CASTPPGGRGYTF.

CDR3 coding DNA: TGTGCCAGCAGAGCGGCTAGCGGGGGGGCGAGGGATACGCAGTATTTT. It encodes CASRAASGGARDTQYF. The chain is built from TRBV2 and TRBJ2-3, with TRBD2 identical over 12 bases. The CDR3 contains 16 residues. Looked up from germline, CDR1 is SNHLY and CDR2 is FYNNEI. V shed 6 bases, J shed 6 bases, and the junction held 10 bases outside the gene matches.

The V gene is TRBV7-2, the J gene TRBJ2-2; 8 nucleotides agree with TRBD1. Losses at the gene ends were 2 bases for V and 5 bases for J; bases not matched to a gene: 7. Germline V CDR1 and CDR2: SGHTA, FQGNSA. The CDR3 runs to 16 residues. The CDR3 DNA is TGTGCCAGCAGCTTACTCGGGACAGGCGGAACCGGGGAGCTGTTTTTT. Translating gives CASSLLGTGGTGELFF.

This clone was counted between two and nine times. The chain has TRBV6-4 and TRBJ1-6, with 7 positions matching TRBD1. Looked up from germline, CDR1 is MRHNA and CDR2 is SNTAGT. This CDR3 has 15 residues. V lost 4 bases to trimming and J lost 10 bases; unmatched junction nucleotides: 10. The CDR3 here is CASSASTGMGSPLHF. CDR3 in DNA: TGTGCCAGCAGTGCGTCGACAGGGATGGGATCACCCCTCCACTTT.

This clone was found once. The CDR3 region has the DNA TGCGCCAGCAGTAAATTGCAGGGGGCGTACAATCAGCCCCAGCATTTT. Encoded protein: CASSKLQGAYNQPQHF. The chain recombines TRBV10-2 with TRBJ1-5; 8 positions match TRBD1. CDR3 length: 16 residues. Germline-derived CDR1 and CDR2 are WSHSY and SAAADI. Trimming at V came to 5 bases and at J to 3 bases, leaving 9 bases not matched to a gene.

The J gene is TRBJ2-2, the V gene TRBV11-2; 12 nucleotides align to TRBD1. Trimming took 6 bases from V and 6 from J; bases not matched to a gene: 5. This CDR3 is built from 15 residues. From germline, CDR1 is SGHAT and CDR2 FQNNGV. The CDR3 region is CASSPGQGAPGELFF. The CDR3 DNA is TGTGCCAGCAGTCCGGGACAGGGGGCCCCCGGGGAGCTGTTTTTT.